What follows describes a single TCR beta chain. As defined, naive CD8 cells were CD45RO-negative and positively selected for CCR7, with terminally differentiated effector memory CD45RA+ cells excluded. The data originate from a study of shared clonotypes between healthy human individuals. Trimming pared 1 base from V and 7 bases from J, leaving 8 bases between. In germline, CDR1 is SGHTA, CDR2 FQGNSA. The CDR3 contains 13 residues. Assay used: immunoSEQ multiplex PCR; TCRdb lists only in-frame clones, some missing. The table lists about 2 million clones, around 96% of them singletons. The origin of this receptor is a man aged 18 to 29 in good health. This chain joins TRBV7-2 and TRBJ2-1; D may be TRBD1 (6 bases). Sequenced: naive CD8+ T cells sorted from blood. The CDR3 DNA reads as TGTGCCAGCAGCTTAGTGACAGGAAATGAGCAGTTCTTC. It specifies CASSLVTGNEQFF.